The next 6 T cell receptor beta chains were all read from a single sample in a study of T-cell memory formation after mild COVID-19. Each CDR3 protein gets one entry after TCRdb re-called the 5' RACE reads with MiXCR. The profile shows fewer than 60,000 distinct CDR3 sequences, 9% to 15% of them singletons. Sequencing was done on a sample of PBMCs or a T cell subset sorted from them (not recorded which). These receptors came from a man younger than 30 who had mild COVID-19 (a few samples of this study predate the infection). Cell type and time point are not known.

This clonotype was detected many times. The rearrangement links TRBV5-1 to TRBJ2-3; 7 bases match TRBD2. Germline V gene data show CDR1 as SGHRS and CDR2 as YFSETQ. The CDR3 extends over 16 amino acids. V gave up 0 bases and J gave up 5 bases; unmatched junction bases: 9. CDR3 sequence (DNA): TGCGCCAGCAGCTTGGCCGGGGGGACTACTCAAGATACGCAGTATTTT. Translated: CASSLAGGTTQDTQYF.

Many counts were recorded for this clonotype. J is TRBJ2-6 and V is TRBV7-2, with D uncertain. Germline V gives CDR1 SGHTA, CDR2 FQGNSA. This CDR3 is 16 amino acids long. V was shortened by 1 base and J by 0 bases, with 7 bases between the two germline ends. CDR3 DNA sequence: TGTGCCAGCAGCTTAGAGGCACTCTCTGGGGCCAACGTCCTGACTTTC. The encoded protein is CASSLEALSGANVLTF.

This clonotype was detected a few times. J is TRBJ2-5 and V is TRBV18; TRBD2 matches 7 bases. CDR3 length: 13 amino acids. V lost 3 bases, J lost 5 bases, and 3 bases stayed unmatched. The germline CDR1 and CDR2 sequences are KGHSH and LQKENI. The chain's CDR3 is CASSPTSWETQYF. The CDR3 DNA sequence: TGTGCCAGCTCACCGACTAGCTGGGAGACCCAGTACTTC.

This clonotype showed up just a few times. J is TRBJ1-1 and V is TRBV7-9; D might be TRBD1 (6 bases). V gave up 5 bases and J gave up 8 bases, with 15 bases separating them. The CDR3 sequence is 13 residues long. The germline gives CDR1 SEHNR, CDR2 FQNEAQ (reference sequence). The CDR3 bases are TGTGCCAGCAGCCGACTGACAGGAGACGAAGCTTTCTTT. Amino acids: CASSRLTGDEAFF.

A few counts support this clonotype. As DNA, the CDR3 is TGTGCCAGCAGTTCCCCCTGGGCTAACTATGGCTACACCTTC. This encodes CASSSPWANYGYTF. The gene calls are TRBV12-3 or TRBV12-4 and TRBJ1-2; D unresolved. Trimming removed 4 bases from V and 0 bases from J, with 9 bases in between. The CDR3 is 14 amino acids.

Many counts were recorded for this clonotype. This sequence joins TRBV20-1 and TRBJ2-4, with D perhaps TRBD1 or TRBD2 (5 bases each). Germline CDR1 and CDR2: DFQATT and SNEGSKA (reference sequence). The V end lost 3 bases, the J end lost 12 bases, and 12 bases lay between the germline ends. This CDR3 has 11 amino acids. CDR3 region: CSASLRGDQYF. As DNA, the CDR3 is TGCAGTGCTAGCCTCAGAGGGGATCAGTACTTC.